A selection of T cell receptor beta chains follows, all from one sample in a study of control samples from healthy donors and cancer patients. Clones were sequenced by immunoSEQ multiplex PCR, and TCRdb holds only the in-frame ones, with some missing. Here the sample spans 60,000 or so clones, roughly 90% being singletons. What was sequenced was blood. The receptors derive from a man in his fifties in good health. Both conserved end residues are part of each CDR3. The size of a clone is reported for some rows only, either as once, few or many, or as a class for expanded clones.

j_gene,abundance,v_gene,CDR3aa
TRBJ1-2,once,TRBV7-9,CASSLGDGGNYGYTF
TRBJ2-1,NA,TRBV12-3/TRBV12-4,CASSLPTGEQFF
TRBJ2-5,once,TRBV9,CASSPAGQYIPGLQETQYF
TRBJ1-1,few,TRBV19,CASSIPPLGTRRTEAFF
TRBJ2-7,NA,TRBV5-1,CASRTSGISYEQYF
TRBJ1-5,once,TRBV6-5,CASSYESNQPQHF
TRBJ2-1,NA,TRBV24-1,CATSQDTHEQFF
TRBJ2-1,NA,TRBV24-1,CATSDSLGSGQGYNEQFF
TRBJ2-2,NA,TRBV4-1,CASSQAVDLATGELFF
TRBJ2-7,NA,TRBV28,CASGSLAGGLSYEQYF
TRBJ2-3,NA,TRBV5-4,CASSFSTDTQYF
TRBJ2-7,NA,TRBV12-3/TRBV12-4,CASRRQGYVEQYF
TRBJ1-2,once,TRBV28,CASSLYPSYTF
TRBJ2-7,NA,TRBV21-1,CASSPQQYF
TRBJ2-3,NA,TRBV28,CASSLGDTQYF
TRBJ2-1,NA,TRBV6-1,CASSEALWAGTVGEQFF